The clone carrying this T cell receptor beta chain was seen ten or more times. The entry originates in a study of blood T cell repertoires in COVID-19. Data came from immunoSEQ multiplex PCR; TCRdb stores just in-frame clones and leaves some out. The sample lists more than 350,000 clones, around nine tenths occurring once. The CDR3 is 14 amino acids. Germline CDR1 is LNHNV and CDR2 is YYDKDF (reference sequence). V was pared by 1 base and J by 0 bases, with 6 bases between. Participant ages covered roughly 18 to 89 years across about 25 US areas. The sequenced sample consisted of PBMCs or T cells enriched from blood (not recorded which). The sequence was collected from a woman aged 45-59 years who had recovered from COVID-19. The genes are TRBV15 and TRBJ1-1; tentatively, D is TRBD1 (5 bases). The CDR3 spells CATSRGGVNTEAFF. The CDR3, as DNA: TGTGCCACCAGCAGAGGGGGGGTGAACACTGAAGCTTTCTTT.